The 12 T cell receptor beta chains below were found in one sample sequenced in a study of CD8 T cells in ankylosing spondylitis. TCRdb re-called the 5' RACE reads through MiXCR, storing one row per CDR3 protein. The table records roughly 240,000 distinct CDR3 sequences, roughly 8.2% of them present only once. The sequenced material came from blood, either unsorted or a sorted T cell fraction (not recorded which). The receptors originated from a female donor with ankylosing spondylitis or in good health (not recorded which).

In regard to this clonotype: This may be a read error, as it is one base from a much larger clone. Here the CDR3 DNA reads TGCAGTACTAGAGACCCGTGGGGCCCTCGGAGGGCCAATCAGCCCCAGCATTTT. Protein: CSTRDPWGPRRANQPQHF. V and J are TRBV20-1 and TRBJ1-5, with D possibly TRBD1 on 5 matching bases. Germline loops: CDR1 DFQATT, CDR2 SNEGSKA (reference sequence). The CDR3 runs 18 residues.

This clonotype was detected many times. The chain couples TRBV15 to TRBJ1-3, with a weak D call TRBD1 (5 bases). This CDR3 is built from 16 residues. The V and J ends lost 1 base and 0 bases respectively, with 10 bases between them. Per germline, CDR1 LNHNV and CDR2 YYDKDF (reference sequence). The chain's CDR3 is CATSRGEGSSGNTIYF. Here the CDR3 DNA reads TGTGCCACCAGCAGAGGAGAGGGGAGCTCTGGAAACACCATATATTTT.

This clonotype was counted a few times. The chain uses TRBV5-5 and TRBJ2-7; 15 positions match TRBD2. Germline assignment: CDR1 SGHKS and CDR2 YYEKEE (reference sequence). The J segment lost 5 bases and the V segment lost 4 bases, leaving 7 bases of the junction unmatched. The CDR3 runs 16 residues. CDR3 nucleotides: TGTGCCAGCAGCCCCGGACTAGCGGGAGGGCCCAACGAGCAGTACTTC. This encodes CASSPGLAGGPNEQYF.

This clonotype was observed many times. The chain uses TRBV12-3 or TRBV12-4 and TRBJ2-3, with D uncertain. This CDR3 region has 14 residues. The ends were cut back, 5 bases at V and 4 bases at J, with 13 bases in the middle. The CDR3 reads CASSPQIGSDTQYF. The CDR3 coding sequence is TGTGCCAGCAGTCCCCAAATAGGGTCAGATACGCAGTATTTT.

In this sample, this clonotype turned up a few times. The CDR3 is CSVGGRVGKSYNEQFF. CDR3 coding DNA: TGCAGCGTGGGGGGCAGGGTCGGCAAAAGCTACAATGAGCAGTTCTTC. The chain combines TRBV29-1 with TRBJ2-1; the D gene could be TRBD1 or TRBD2 (6 bases each). This CDR3 contains 16 residues. V lost 6 bases, J lost 3 bases, and 21 bases lay in between. CDR1 and CDR2 from the germline V gene are SQVTM and ANQGSEA.

The sample holds many counts of this clonotype. Compared with germline, one end of the junction differs, possibly owing to a read error. The chain carries TRBV29-1 and TRBJ2-1; the D is unclear. The V gene's germline CDR1 is SQVTM and CDR2 ANQGSEA. The CDR3 spans 11 residues. CDR3 residues: CSVTHYHEQFF. The CDR3 nucleotides are TGCAGCGTTACACACTACCATGAGCAGTTCTTC.

This clonotype has a count of ten or more. V is TRBV29-1 and J is TRBJ1-5; D remains ambiguous. Trimming pared 5 bases from V and 2 bases from J, leaving 16 bases between. Germline values: CDR1 SQVTM, CDR2 ANQGSEA. The CDR3 loop spans 15 amino acids. The CDR3 region has the DNA TGCAGCGTTCGCAGCGGATTCTCCGGCAATCAGCCCCAGCATTTT. It encodes CSVRSGFSGNQPQHF.

This clonotype was seen many times. The chain uses TRBV20-1 and TRBJ2-1; 9 nucleotides match TRBD1. Losses at the gene ends were 2 bases for V and 2 bases for J; bases not matched to a gene: 10. Germline values: CDR1 DFQATT, CDR2 SNEGSKA (reference sequence). CDR3 length equals 17 residues. The CDR3 region has the DNA TGCAGTGCTAGACGACCGCCGGGACAGGGTCCCTACAATGAGCAGTTCTTC. Its protein is CSARRPPGQGPYNEQFF.

This clonotype was seen repeatedly, ten times or more. V is TRBV27 and J is TRBJ1-5; D perhaps matches TRBD1 (5 bases). There are 15 residues in the CDR3. The V gene's germline CDR1 is MNHEY and CDR2 SMNVEV (reference sequence). Trimming left V 2 bases short and J 7 bases short, with 15 bases between. The CDR3 spells CASSLAGIGEQPQHF. CDR3 nucleotide sequence: TGTGCCAGCAGTTTAGCAGGGATAGGGGAACAGCCCCAGCATTTT.

This clonotype was detected only a few times. This sequence joins TRBV11-2 and TRBJ2-2; the D gene is possibly TRBD2 (6 bases). Trimming shortened V by 1 base and J by 7 bases, and 13 bases separated the two germline ends. This CDR3 comprises 15 residues. CDR1 SGHAT and CDR2 FQNNGV come from the germline V gene. CDR3 in amino acids: CASSLGGGGDGELFF. CDR3 nucleotide sequence: TGTGCCAGCAGCTTAGGGGGAGGCGGTGACGGGGAGCTGTTTTTT.

The chain links TRBV7-9 to TRBJ1-2; D is unclear. Germline V gene sequence: CDR1 SEHNR, CDR2 FQNEAQ (reference sequence). Between the trimmed V and J ends, which lost 1 base and 6 bases, there was a span of 12 bases. The CDR3 extends over 14 amino acids. CDR3 amino acids: CASSLDMQRDGYTF. CDR3 coding DNA: TGTGCCAGCAGCTTAGATATGCAGAGAGATGGCTACACCTTC. Supplemented by reference TRBV7-9 and TRBJ1-2, the full variable domain reads DTGVSQNPRHKITKRGQNVTFRCDPISEHNRLYWYRQTLGQGPEFLTYFQNEAQLEKSRLLSDRFSAERPKGSFSTLEIQRTEQGDSAMYLCASSLDMQRDGYTFGSGTRLTVV.

This clonotype was seen repeatedly, ten times or more. The chain is built from TRBV6-2 or TRBV6-3 and TRBJ2-1; no clear D. V shed 2 bases and J shed 6 bases, with 11 bases lying between them. From germline, CDR1 is MNHEY and CDR2 SVGEGT. The CDR3 extends over 14 amino acids. As DNA, the CDR3 is TGTGCCAGCAGTTACCCATTGAGCCGCAATGAGCAGTTCTTC. Translation: CASSYPLSRNEQFF.